The entry that follows covers one T cell receptor beta chain sequence. It lacks a known antigen. No much larger clone is present one base from it, and per-base qualities are unavailable. The CDR3 regions of human TCRbeta chains were analyzed by immunosequencing. The authors processed their data as follows. TCRs in the repertoires were matched against a reference library of SARS-CoV-2-specific TCRs that had been generated with the MIRA antigen-specificity platform. Breadth was defined as the fraction of unique TCRs that were SARS-CoV-2-associated. Depth was defined as the fraction of total T cells that were SARS-CoV-2-associated. Each spike-specific TCR was assigned to its reactive spike region and to a CD4 or CD8 class using the MIRA data. Log10-transformed breadth and depth values were compared by one-way ANOVA with Sidak's multiple comparisons tests. TCRdb's version of the immuneACCESS table is confined to in-frame rearrangements and falls short of the full clone set. An unresolved V gene accounts for under half of the shortfall where checked; the remainder is of unknown origin. V and J calls and clone size are given by that table; D and trimming were obtained from the DNA. Across this sample there are more than 60,000 clones, with over 75% seen only once. Around a sixth of the sample is taken by the ten largest.

The trim is 3 bases for V and 9 bases for J, with a gap of 15 bases between the germline ends. CDR1 GTSNPN and CDR2 SVGIG are derived from the germline V gene (reference sequence). Inclusive of the bounding cysteine and phenylalanine, the CDR3 is 13 residues long. Only the CDR3 part of the read is kept: 39 bases, read in frame from the first base. This specimen's time point label, per the study, means: baseline before first vaccination. Vaccinee samples were obtained from the UK trials COV001 and COV002, which included a single-blind randomized controlled phase 2/3 trial of AZD1222 (ChAdOx1 nCoV-19) in healthy adults. For TCRbeta chain sequencing, PBMC samples were collected from trial participants at day 0 and at day 28 after the second dose. This sample is part of a study of T cell responses to AZD1222 COVID-19 vaccine (dated by TCRdb to 2020 to 2023). The study in broad terms: Because spike-specific TCR depth and breadth did not differ between the two schedules, AZD1222 recipients who got a second dose at roughly 4 weeks were pooled with those who got a second dose at roughly 12 weeks. TCR sequencing covered some 240 trial participants: some 210 given two doses of AZD1222 and approximately 26 given two doses of MenACWY control vaccine. Trial participants were enrolled into age subgroups of 18-55, 56-69 and 70-plus years, which contained around 140, 26 and 57 TCR-sequenced participants, respectively.

The full study reports these points: Reportedly, almost half of the unique spike-specific TCRs recognized epitopes lying outside the regions that are mutated in the B.1.351 and B.1.1.7 variants. In the small 56-69-year group, the increase in depth fell short of significance, most likely because of low power. No day 14 peak-response samples were available, so repertoires were characterized only after the peak T cell response. Vaccine-associated CD4 TCRs spanned the whole spike protein, with dominant responses in regions 160-218 and 743-854. Conclusions about previously exposed vaccinees are limited, since just five to seven AZD1222 recipients were seropositive for SARS-CoV-2 at baseline. After two AZD1222 doses, both the breadth and the depth of spike-specific TCRs were significantly higher than at day 0 and than in MenACWY recipients. Participants were mostly white British, with more females than males. The authors suggested clonal diversity may have been underestimated.

The sequence is built from TRBV30 and TRBJ2-1; the D segment is perhaps TRBD1 or TRBD2, each sharing 8 matched bases. This TCR came from an adult in good health. Here the sequenced sample was peripheral blood, taken on day 0 of AZD1222 vaccination. Here is the DNA: TGTGCCTGGAGGGGACAGGCGGGGGGTGAGCAGTTCTTC. This yields the protein CAWRGQAGGEQFF.